This T cell receptor (beta chain) emerged from a study of CD8 T cells in Susac syndrome. TEMRA cells were FACS-enriched, while CD8+ and CD4+ T cells were negatively isolated. The CDR3 covers 16 residues. Germline CDR1 and CDR2: LGHDT and YNNKEL (reference sequence). V lost 0 bases and J lost 0, with 11 bases in between. Study findings and constraints: It was in TEMRA cells and active patients that Susac CD8+ clonal expansion peaked.

Random hexamers served to reverse transcribe roughly 0.45 to 1 ug RNA. Using its own MiXCR run on the immunoSEQ multiplex PCR reads, TCRdb lists one record per CDR3 protein. Seen here are tens of thousands of distinct CDR3 sequences, approximately 96% observed once, and the top ten hold more than 0.5%. Concerning this clonotype: Its antigen is not identified.

This chain connects TRBV3-1 to TRBJ2-5, with D possibly TRBD2 on 6 matching bases. Sequenced input: CD8+ T cells from PBMCs. This receptor was obtained from a human donor with Susac syndrome. The CDR3 region is CASSQEVLAYQETQYF. The CDR3 coding sequence is TGTGCCAGCAGCCAAGAAGTGCTAGCGTACCAAGAGACCCAGTACTTC.